In its sample, the clone carrying this TCR beta chain was seen many times. The data are from a study of T-cell reconstitution after alpha-beta-depleted transplantation in children. Library preparation (for TCRbeta) was performed with unique molecular identifiers. TCRdb passed the PCR reads through MiXCR, listing each CDR3 protein once. Counted here are about 230,000 distinct CDR3 sequences, around 8.9% occurring once; the ten biggest clones make up about 5.4%. Trimming cost V 7 bases and J 7 bases, with 12 bases left between them. The CDR3 has 12 residues. This receptor was taken from a human donor who donated a stem cell graft to a child with SCID. Sample: PBMCs from the stem cell graft donor, taken from the stem cell graft. The rearrangement joins TRBV12-3 or TRBV12-4 to TRBJ2-3; D possibly corresponds to TRBD2 (5 bases). The DNA of the CDR3 is TGTGCCAGCACTACGGACTCTAATACGCAGTATTTT. Amino acids: CASTTDSNTQYF.